One TCR beta chain is described in this entry. CDR3 length: 14 residues. Trimming took 0 bases from V and 1 from J, leaving 6 bases between them. This specimen comes from a study of T-cell memory formation after mild COVID-19. TCRdb independently ran MiXCR on the 5' RACE reads; one entry per CDR3 protein. This sample has 200,000 to 300,000 distinct CDR3 sequences, with around 17% found just once. V gene TRBV12-3 or TRBV12-4 combines with J gene TRBJ1-2; D gene uncertain. The origin of this receptor is a young man who had mild COVID-19 (a few samples of this study predate the infection). Cell type and time point are not known. Specimen: PBMCs or a T cell subset sorted from them (not recorded which). The CDR3 DNA reads TGTGCCAGCAGTTTAGCACAGAATAACTATGGCTACACCTTC. Translated: CASSLAQNNYGYTF.